These 25 T cell receptor beta chains came from one sample sequenced in a study of follicular helper T cells after annual influenza vaccination. Sequencing was performed with immunoSEQ multiplex PCR; in TCRdb, only in-frame clones are kept and a portion is missing. The table includes several thousand clones, roughly 83% detected once. As to time point: 2014-2015 season, 7 days after vaccination. The specimen comprised CXCR5+ CD38- circulating T follicular helper cells from blood, sampled 7 days after influenza vaccination. Stated subset: circulating Tfh, non-naive CD4+CXCR5+PD-1+ (ICOS+CD38+ or ICOS-CD38-). The receptors derive from an adult who received the influenza vaccine.

This clone was counted once. The gene calls are TRBV18 and TRBJ2-2; tentatively, D is TRBD2 (5 bases). The V gene lost 2 bases and the J gene lost 2 bases, with 9 bases spanning the gap. CDR3 length: 15 amino acids. CDR1 and CDR2 from the germline V gene are KGHSH and LQKENI. CDR3 residues: CASSPGLTNTGELFF. Written as DNA, the CDR3 is TGTGCCAGCTCACCAGGACTTACAAACACCGGGGAGCTGTTTTTT.

CDR3 residues: CASSSRDGAYNEQFF. The CDR3, as DNA: TGTGCCAGCAGTTCCCGGGACGGGGCTTACAATGAGCAGTTCTTC. The chain couples TRBV6-6 to TRBJ2-1, with D perhaps assigned TRBD1 or TRBD2 (5 bases each). The CDR3 consists of 15 residues. CDR1 is MNHNY and CDR2 is SVGAGI in the germline V gene (reference sequence). V lost 4 bases, J lost 4 bases, and 14 bases lay in between.

The V gene is TRBV18, the J gene TRBJ2-5; 7 positions agree with TRBD2. J lost 5 bases, V lost 2 bases, and 5 bases had no gene match. Germline V CDR1 and CDR2: KGHSH, LQKENI. The CDR3 runs 14 residues. CDR3 protein: CASSPIPAGETQYF. The DNA of the CDR3 is TGTGCCAGCTCACCAATTCCAGCGGGGGAGACCCAGTACTTC. Combining the CDR3 with reference TRBV18 and TRBJ2-5 gives the whole variable domain NAGVMQNPRHLVRRRGQEARLRCSPMKGHSHVYWYRQLPEEGLKFMVYLQKENIIDESGMPKERFSAEFPKEGPSILRIQQVVRGDSAAYFCASSPIPAGETQYFGPGTRLLVL.

This clone was observed once. CDR3 protein: CASTGEGLGNQPQHF. The CDR3 DNA sequence: TGTGCCAGCACCGGGGAGGGATTGGGCAATCAGCCCCAGCATTTT. This chain links TRBV6-1 with TRBJ1-5; no clear D. There are 15 residues in the CDR3. Trimming left V 7 bases short and J 2 bases short, with 15 bases between. Germline V gives CDR1 MNHNS, CDR2 SASEGT.

The chain employs TRBV28 and TRBJ2-3; 8 bases line up with TRBD2. The V gene's germline CDR1 is MDHEN and CDR2 SYDVKM. J was trimmed by 2 bases and V by 7 bases; bases with no gene match: 2. CDR3 length equals 13 residues. The CDR3 sequence: CASKAGATDTQYF. As DNA, the CDR3 is TGTGCCAGCAAAGCGGGGGCCACAGATACGCAGTATTTT.

The chain has TRBV14 and TRBJ2-7; D gene uncertain. CDR3 length: 14 residues. The V gene lost 2 bases and the J gene lost 0 bases, with 8 bases spanning the gap. Germline CDR1 and CDR2: SGHDN and FVKESK. The chain's CDR3 is CASSQQTVSYEQYF. CDR3 bases: TGTGCCAGCAGCCAACAGACGGTCTCCTACGAGCAGTACTTC.

The chain links TRBV2 to TRBJ2-7; 7 nucleotides agree with TRBD2. The V segment lost 8 bases and the J segment 2 bases; nucleotides outside the gene matches: 6. In germline, CDR1 is SNHLY, CDR2 FYNNEI. The CDR3 is 13 residues long. Here the CDR3 reads CASVGGTTYEQYF. CDR3 DNA: TGTGCCAGCGTCGGGGGGACGACCTACGAGCAGTACTTC. Supplemented by reference TRBV2 and TRBJ2-7, the full variable domain reads EPEVTQTPSHQVTQMGQEVILRCVPISNHLYFYWYRQILGQKVEFLVSFYNNEISEKSEIFDDQFSVERPDGSNFTLKIRSTKLEDSAMYFCASVGGTTYEQYFGPGTRLTVT.

The chain recombines TRBV11-2 with TRBJ1-6; D call uncertain. The CDR3 length is 16 residues. Germline loops: CDR1 SGHAT, CDR2 FQNNGV. Trimming left V 4 bases short and J 6 bases short, with 16 bases between. The CDR3 nucleotides read TGTGCCAGCAGCTCCCGGCCGACGAGGATTAATTCACCCCTCCACTTT. Its translation is CASSSRPTRINSPLHF.

The V gene is TRBV29-1, the J gene TRBJ2-1, with TRBD2 identical over 13 bases. The CDR3 contains 14 residues. Germline-derived CDR1 and CDR2 are SQVTM and ANQGSEA. J lost 6 bases, V lost 6 bases, and 5 bases had no gene match. CDR3 DNA sequence: TGCAGCGTCCTCGGGACTAGCGGGGTCAATGAGCAGTTCTTC. This gives the protein CSVLGTSGVNEQFF.

The gene calls are TRBV7-8 and TRBJ2-1; D is undetermined. V was clipped by 5 bases and J by 10 bases, with 18 bases between them. This CDR3 region has 14 residues. CDR1 and CDR2 from the germline V gene are SGHVS and FQNEAQ. DNA for the CDR3: TGTGCCAGCAGCGCCGACTCCTTTGTAGGGGAGCAGTTCTTC. Translated, it gives CASSADSFVGEQFF.

The J gene is TRBJ1-5, the V gene TRBV28; D uncertain. The CDR3 runs to 15 residues. Trimming took 2 bases from V and 3 from J, leaving 11 bases between them. CDR1 is MDHEN and CDR2 is SYDVKM in the germline V gene. The CDR3 nucleotides read TGTGCCAGCAGTTTAGTGGGCGCCAACAATCAGCCCCAGCATTTT. Its protein product is CASSLVGANNQPQHF.

The V call is TRBV7-8, the J call TRBJ2-2; 8 bases are shared with TRBD1. The germline gives CDR1 SGHVS, CDR2 FQNEAQ. The V and J ends lost 3 bases and 6 bases, in that order; junction bases with no gene match: 6. This CDR3 is built from 15 residues. The chain's CDR3 is CASSFRDRSSGELFF. The CDR3, as DNA: TGTGCCAGCAGCTTCCGGGACAGGAGCTCCGGGGAGCTGTTTTTT.

Only a few counts were recorded for this clone. The V gene is TRBV7-9, the J gene TRBJ2-7, with TRBD1 matching over 7 bases. CDR1 SEHNR and CDR2 FQNEAQ come from the germline V gene (reference sequence). The V and J ends lost 4 bases and 2 bases, in that order; junction bases with no gene match: 11. The CDR3 covers 16 residues. The CDR3 DNA is TGTGCCAGCAGCTCGCCTCCGGGACAGAGAGCCTACGAGCAGTACTTC. Its translation: CASSSPPGQRAYEQYF.

This chain joins TRBV7-9 and TRBJ2-1; D might be TRBD2 (6 bases). The germline V gene has CDR1 SEHNR and CDR2 FQNEAQ (reference sequence). The CDR3 contains 12 residues. V was clipped by 5 bases and J by 16 bases, with 18 bases between them. CDR3 loop: CASSLSSEWGFF. CDR3 DNA sequence: TGTGCCAGCAGCCTCTCTAGCGAATGGGGATTCTTC.

In this sample, this clone turned up once. The rearrangement links TRBV9 to TRBJ1-2, with D maybe TRBD1 (5 bases). V lost 4 bases, J lost 7 bases, and 14 bases lay in between. Germline V CDR1 and CDR2: SGDLS, YYNGEE. This CDR3 comprises 13 residues. For the CDR3, the DNA is TGTGCCAGCAGCCCACCTGAGGGGTCTGGCTACACCTTC. This gives the protein CASSPPEGSGYTF.

The chain is built from TRBV7-2 and TRBJ1-1, with 9 bases that match TRBD1. After removal of 5 bases from V and 3 bases from J, the junction contained 7 bases not matched to a gene. Germline V CDR1 and CDR2: SGHTA, FQGNSA. CDR3 size: 15 residues. The CDR3 region is CASSRQGGQDTEAFF. The CDR3 nucleotides read TGTGCCAGCAGCAGACAGGGGGGTCAGGACACTGAAGCTTTCTTT.

This sequence joins TRBV19 and TRBJ2-2; 7 bases map to TRBD1. The CDR3 contains 15 residues. Germline trimming cut 7 bases from V and 1 base from J; bases unmatched to any gene: 6. Germline CDR1 reads LNHDA; CDR2 reads SQIVND (reference sequence). This chain's CDR3 is CASKTGSVNTGELFF. The CDR3 region has the DNA TGTGCCAGTAAGACAGGGTCGGTGAACACCGGGGAGCTGTTTTTT. The full variable domain, completed using reference TRBV19 and TRBJ2-2, is DGGITQSPKYLFRKEGQNVTLSCEQNLNHDAMYWYRQDPGQGLRLIYYSQIVNDFQKGDIAEGYSVSREKKESFPLTVTSAQKNPTAFYLCASKTGSVNTGELFFGEGSRLTVL.

This chain uses TRBV30 with TRBJ1-5, with TRBD1 identical over 7 bases. CDR3 length: 13 amino acids. The junction had 6 bases not matched to a gene; V was cut back by 2 bases and J by 8 bases. CDR1 GTSNPN and CDR2 SVGIG come from the germline V gene (reference sequence). This chain's CDR3 is CAWSNRGRKPQHF. The DNA for the CDR3 is TGTGCCTGGAGTAACAGGGGAAGGAAGCCCCAGCATTTT.

The chain couples TRBV7-2 to TRBJ2-2, with 7 nucleotides matching TRBD1. Germline CDR1 reads SGHTA; CDR2 reads FQGNSA. Germline trimming cut 5 bases from V and 6 bases from J; bases unmatched to any gene: 3. The CDR3 length is 13 residues. The CDR3: CASSKTGAGELFF. The DNA of the CDR3 is TGTGCCAGCAGCAAAACAGGGGCCGGGGAGCTGTTTTTT.

V gene TRBV21-1 combines with J gene TRBJ1-1; TRBD1 was called by the table and not checked on the DNA. TRBV21-1 is tagged as a pseudogene. The CDR3 extends over 16 amino acids. This CDR3 is CASSPGGQGSMAEAFF. DNA for the CDR3: TGTGCCAGCAGCCCGGGAGGACAGGGAAGTATGGCTGAAGCTTTCTTT.

The chain couples TRBV6-1 to TRBJ2-5; a possible D gene is TRBD2 (5 bases). Germline assignment: CDR1 MNHNS and CDR2 SASEGT. The ends were cut back, 4 bases at V and 5 bases at J, with 17 bases in the middle. This CDR3 is built from 15 residues. CDR3 sequence (DNA): TGTGCCAGCAGTGTTGTGCTAGCCCGTTTGGAGACCCAGTACTTC. This codes for CASSVVLARLETQYF.

This clone was picked up a small number of times. This chain connects TRBV28 to TRBJ1-2; TRBD1 matches at 8 bases. V lost 6 bases and J lost 6; bases outside the gene matches: 6. The CDR3 is 13 residues long. Germline V gives CDR1 MDHEN, CDR2 SYDVKM. CDR3 coding DNA: TGTGCCAGCAGGAAGGACAGGGCCCATGGCTACACCTTC. Translation: CASRKDRAHGYTF.

This clone was seen only a few times. The CDR3 loop reads CALKWGRAYEQYF. DNA for the CDR3: TGTGCCTTAAAGTGGGGGCGGGCCTACGAGCAGTACTTC. J is TRBJ2-7 and V is TRBV30, with D perhaps matching TRBD1 (6 bases). V was pared by 7 bases and J by 2 bases, with 15 bases between. This CDR3 region has 13 residues. CDR1 is GTSNPN and CDR2 is SVGIG in the germline V gene (reference sequence).

V gene TRBV29-1 combines with J gene TRBJ2-7; no clear D gene. This CDR3 has 11 residues. Germline CDR1 is SQVTM and CDR2 is ANQGSEA. The V end was cut by 4 bases, the J end by 3 bases, with 7 bases between. The CDR3, as DNA: TGCAGCGTTGGGGCCGGCTACGAGCAGTACTTC. This sequence encodes CSVGAGYEQYF.

The chain links TRBV7-2 to TRBJ2-7, with TRBD1 identical over 9 bases. Per germline, CDR1 SGHTA and CDR2 FQGNSA. The CDR3 spans 16 residues. V shed 3 bases and J 0 bases; nucleotides not matched to a gene: 6. CDR3 in amino acids: CASSFPETGGSYEQYF. The CDR3 DNA follows: TGTGCCAGCAGCTTCCCAGAGACAGGGGGCTCCTACGAGCAGTACTTC. Variable domain in full (rest from reference TRBV7-2 and TRBJ2-7): GAGVSQSPSNKVTEKGKDVELRCDPISGHTALYWYRQSLGQGLEFLIYFQGNSAPDKSGLPSDRFSAERTGGSVSTLTIQRTQQEDSAVYLCASSFPETGGSYEQYFGPGTRLTVT.